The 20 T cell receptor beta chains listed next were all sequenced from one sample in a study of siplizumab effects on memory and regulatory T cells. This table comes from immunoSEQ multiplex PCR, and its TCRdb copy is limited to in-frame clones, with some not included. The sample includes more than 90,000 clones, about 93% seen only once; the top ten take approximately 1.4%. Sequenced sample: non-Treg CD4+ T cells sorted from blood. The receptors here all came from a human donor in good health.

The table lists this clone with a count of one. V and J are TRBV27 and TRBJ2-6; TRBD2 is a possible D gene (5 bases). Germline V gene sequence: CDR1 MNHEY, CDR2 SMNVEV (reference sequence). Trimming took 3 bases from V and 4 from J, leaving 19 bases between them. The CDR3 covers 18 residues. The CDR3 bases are TGTGCCAGCAGTTTGGCAGGACTCCCTCCATCAGGGGCCAACGTCCTGACTTTC. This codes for CASSLAGLPPSGANVLTF.

DNA of the CDR3: TGTGCCATCAGTTTTTCAGGGGGCGCCTATGGCTACACCTTC. This gives the protein CAISFSGGAYGYTF. The chain recombines TRBV10-3 with TRBJ1-2, with 8 positions matching TRBD1. Germline CDR1 ENHRY, CDR2 SYGVKD. The CDR3 has 14 amino acids. V trimming: 5 bases; J trimming: 4 bases; junction bases outside the gene matches: 6.

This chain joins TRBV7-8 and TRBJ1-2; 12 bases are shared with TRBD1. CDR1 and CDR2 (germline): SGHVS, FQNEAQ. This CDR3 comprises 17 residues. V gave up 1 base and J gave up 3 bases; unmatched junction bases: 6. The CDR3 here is CASSLGLGTGGDYGYTF. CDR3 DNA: TGTGCCAGCAGCTTAGGTTTGGGGACAGGGGGCGACTATGGCTACACCTTC.

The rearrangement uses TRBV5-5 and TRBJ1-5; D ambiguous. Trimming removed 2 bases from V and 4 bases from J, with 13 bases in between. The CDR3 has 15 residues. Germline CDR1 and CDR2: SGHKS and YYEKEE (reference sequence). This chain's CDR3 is CASSLSGQPNQPQHF. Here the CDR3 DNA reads TGTGCCAGCAGCTTATCTGGGCAGCCTAATCAGCCCCAGCATTTT. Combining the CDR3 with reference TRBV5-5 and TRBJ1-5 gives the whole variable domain DAGVTQSPTHLIKTRGQQVTLRCSPISGHKSVSWYQQVLGQGPQFIFQYYEKEERGRGNFPDRFSARQFPNYSSELNVNALLLGDSALYLCASSLSGQPNQPQHFGDGTRLSIL.

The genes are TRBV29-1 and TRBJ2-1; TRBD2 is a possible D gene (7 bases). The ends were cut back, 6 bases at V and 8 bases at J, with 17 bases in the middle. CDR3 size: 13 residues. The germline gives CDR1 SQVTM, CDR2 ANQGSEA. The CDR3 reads CSVGGGGYDEQFF. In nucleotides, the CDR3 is TGCAGCGTCGGAGGGGGGGGGTACGATGAGCAGTTCTTC.

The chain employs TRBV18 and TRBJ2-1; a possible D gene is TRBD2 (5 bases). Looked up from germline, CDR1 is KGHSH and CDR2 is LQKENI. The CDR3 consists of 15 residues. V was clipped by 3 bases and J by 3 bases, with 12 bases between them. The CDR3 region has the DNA TGTGCCAGCTCACCTGGAGGAACCAACTACAATGAGCAGTTCTTC. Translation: CASSPGGTNYNEQFF.

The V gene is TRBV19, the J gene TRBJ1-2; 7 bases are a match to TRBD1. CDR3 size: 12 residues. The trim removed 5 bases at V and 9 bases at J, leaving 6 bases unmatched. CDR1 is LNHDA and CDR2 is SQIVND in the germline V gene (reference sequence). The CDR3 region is CASSADRVRYTF. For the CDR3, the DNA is TGTGCCAGTAGTGCCGACAGGGTACGCTACACCTTC.

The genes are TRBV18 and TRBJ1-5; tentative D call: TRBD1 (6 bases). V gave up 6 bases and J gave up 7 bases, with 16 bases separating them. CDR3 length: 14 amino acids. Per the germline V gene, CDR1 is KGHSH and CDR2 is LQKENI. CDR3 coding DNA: TGTGCCAGCTCTCAGGGGACAACGAACCAGCCCCAGCATTTT. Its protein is CASSQGTTNQPQHF.

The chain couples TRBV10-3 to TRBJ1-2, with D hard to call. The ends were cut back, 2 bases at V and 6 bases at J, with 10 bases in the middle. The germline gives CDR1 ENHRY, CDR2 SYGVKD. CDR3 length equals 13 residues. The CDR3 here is CAISEKQLDGYTF. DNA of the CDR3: TGTGCCATCAGTGAGAAACAGCTAGATGGCTACACCTTC.

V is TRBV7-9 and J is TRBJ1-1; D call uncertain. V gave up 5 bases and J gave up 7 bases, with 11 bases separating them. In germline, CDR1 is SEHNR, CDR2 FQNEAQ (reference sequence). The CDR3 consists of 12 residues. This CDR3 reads CASSLAPGEAFF. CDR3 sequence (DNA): TGTGCCAGCAGCCTCGCTCCAGGTGAAGCTTTCTTT.

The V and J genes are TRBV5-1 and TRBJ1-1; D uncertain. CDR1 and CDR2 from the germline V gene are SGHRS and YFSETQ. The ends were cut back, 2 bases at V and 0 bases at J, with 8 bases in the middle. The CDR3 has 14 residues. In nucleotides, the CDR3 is TGCGCCAGCAGCTTCGGGCAGCTGAACACTGAAGCTTTCTTT. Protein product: CASSFGQLNTEAFF.

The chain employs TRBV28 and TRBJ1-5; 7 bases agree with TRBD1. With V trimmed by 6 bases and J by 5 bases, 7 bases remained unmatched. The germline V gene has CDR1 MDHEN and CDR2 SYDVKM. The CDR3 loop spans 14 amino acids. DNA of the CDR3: TGTGCCAGCAGAAAACAGGGGTTGGATCAGCCCCAGCATTTT. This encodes CASRKQGLDQPQHF.

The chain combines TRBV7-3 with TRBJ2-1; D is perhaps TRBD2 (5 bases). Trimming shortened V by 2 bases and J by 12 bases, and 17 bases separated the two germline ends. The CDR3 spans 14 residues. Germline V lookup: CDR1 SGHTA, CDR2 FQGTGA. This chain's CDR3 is CASSLGSAQGGQFF. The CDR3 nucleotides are TGTGCCAGCAGCTTAGGGAGTGCACAAGGCGGGCAGTTCTTC.

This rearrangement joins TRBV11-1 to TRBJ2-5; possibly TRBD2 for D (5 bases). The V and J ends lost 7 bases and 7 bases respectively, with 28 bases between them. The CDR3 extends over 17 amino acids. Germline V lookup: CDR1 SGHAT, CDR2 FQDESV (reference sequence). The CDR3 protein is CASTPDRGTNPLGTQYF. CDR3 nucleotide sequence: TGTGCCAGCACCCCGGACCGGGGAACGAACCCGCTTGGGACCCAGTACTTC. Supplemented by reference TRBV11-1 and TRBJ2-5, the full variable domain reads EAEVAQSPRYKITEKSQAVAFWCDPISGHATLYWYRQILGQGPELLVQFQDESVVDDSQLPKDRFSAERLKGVDSTLKIQPAELGDSAMYLCASTPDRGTNPLGTQYFGPGTRLLVL.

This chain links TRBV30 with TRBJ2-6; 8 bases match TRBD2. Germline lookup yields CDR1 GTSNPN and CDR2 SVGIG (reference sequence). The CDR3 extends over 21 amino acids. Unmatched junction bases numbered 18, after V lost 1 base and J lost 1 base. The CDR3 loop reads CAWSAYPATTSAVSGANVLTF. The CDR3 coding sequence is TGTGCCTGGAGTGCTTATCCCGCTACGACTAGCGCAGTATCTGGGGCCAACGTCCTGACTTTC.

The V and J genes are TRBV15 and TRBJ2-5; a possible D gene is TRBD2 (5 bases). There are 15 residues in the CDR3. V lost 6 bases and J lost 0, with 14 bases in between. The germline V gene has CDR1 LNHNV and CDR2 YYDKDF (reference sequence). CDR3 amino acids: CATRQQRGYQETQYF. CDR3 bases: TGTGCCACCAGACAGCAGCGAGGGTACCAAGAGACCCAGTACTTC.

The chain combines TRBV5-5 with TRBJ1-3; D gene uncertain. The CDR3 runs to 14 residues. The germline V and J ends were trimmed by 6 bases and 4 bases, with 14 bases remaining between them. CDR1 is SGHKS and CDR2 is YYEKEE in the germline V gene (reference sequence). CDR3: CASILDMAGNTIYF. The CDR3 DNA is TGTGCCAGCATCCTCGATATGGCAGGAAACACCATATATTTT.

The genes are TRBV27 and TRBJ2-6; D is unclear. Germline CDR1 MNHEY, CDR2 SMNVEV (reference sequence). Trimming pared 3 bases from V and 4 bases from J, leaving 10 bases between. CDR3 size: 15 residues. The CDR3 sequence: CASSFGFSGANVLTF. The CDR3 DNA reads TGTGCCAGCAGTTTTGGGTTTTCCGGGGCCAACGTCCTGACTTTC.

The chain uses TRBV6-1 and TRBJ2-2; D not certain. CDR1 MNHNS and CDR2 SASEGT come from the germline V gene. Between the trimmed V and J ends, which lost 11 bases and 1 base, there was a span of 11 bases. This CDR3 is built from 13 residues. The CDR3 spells CAGFSENTGELFF. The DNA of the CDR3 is TGTGCCGGGTTCTCAGAGAACACCGGGGAGCTGTTTTTT.

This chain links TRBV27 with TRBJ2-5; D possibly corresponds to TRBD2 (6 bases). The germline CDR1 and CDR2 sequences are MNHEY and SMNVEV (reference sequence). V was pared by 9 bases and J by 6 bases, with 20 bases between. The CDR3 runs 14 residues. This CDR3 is CARALGGAGQTQYF. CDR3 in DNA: TGTGCCAGGGCCCTGGGCGGGGCGGGTCAGACCCAGTACTTC.